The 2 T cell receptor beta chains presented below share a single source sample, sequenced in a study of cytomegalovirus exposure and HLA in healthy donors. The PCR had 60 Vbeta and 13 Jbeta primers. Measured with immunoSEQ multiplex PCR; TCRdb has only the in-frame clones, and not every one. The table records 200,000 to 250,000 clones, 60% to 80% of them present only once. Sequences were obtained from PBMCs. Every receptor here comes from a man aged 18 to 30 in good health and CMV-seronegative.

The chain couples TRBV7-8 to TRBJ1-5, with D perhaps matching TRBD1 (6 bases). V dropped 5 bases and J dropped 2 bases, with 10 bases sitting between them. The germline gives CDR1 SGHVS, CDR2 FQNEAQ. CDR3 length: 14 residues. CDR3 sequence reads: CASSPRQGNQPQHF. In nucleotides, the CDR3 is TGTGCCAGCAGCCCTCGACAGGGCAATCAGCCCCAGCATTTT.

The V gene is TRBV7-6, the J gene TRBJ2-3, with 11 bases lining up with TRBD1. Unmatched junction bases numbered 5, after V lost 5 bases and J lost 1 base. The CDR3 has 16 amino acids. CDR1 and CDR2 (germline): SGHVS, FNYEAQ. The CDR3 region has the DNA TGTGCCAGCAGCAGGACAGGGGGCGTAGGCACAGATACGCAGTATTTT. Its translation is CASSRTGGVGTDTQYF.